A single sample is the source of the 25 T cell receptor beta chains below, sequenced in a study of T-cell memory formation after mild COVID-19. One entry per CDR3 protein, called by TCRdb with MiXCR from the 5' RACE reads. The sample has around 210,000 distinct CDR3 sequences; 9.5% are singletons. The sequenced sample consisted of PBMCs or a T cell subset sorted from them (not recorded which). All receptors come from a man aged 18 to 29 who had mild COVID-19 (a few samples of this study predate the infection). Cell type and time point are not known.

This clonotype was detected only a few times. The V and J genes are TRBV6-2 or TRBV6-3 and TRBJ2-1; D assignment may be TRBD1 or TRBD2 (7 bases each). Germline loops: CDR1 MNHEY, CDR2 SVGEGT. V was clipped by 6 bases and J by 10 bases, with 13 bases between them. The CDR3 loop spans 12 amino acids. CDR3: CASRPGGVEQFF. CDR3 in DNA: TGTGCCAGCAGGCCAGGGGGGGTAGAGCAGTTCTTC.

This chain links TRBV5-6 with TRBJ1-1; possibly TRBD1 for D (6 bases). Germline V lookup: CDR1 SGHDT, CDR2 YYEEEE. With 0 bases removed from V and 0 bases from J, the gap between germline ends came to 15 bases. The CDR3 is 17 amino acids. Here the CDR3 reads CASSLVGGQWMNTEAFF. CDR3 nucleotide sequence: TGTGCCAGCAGCTTGGTTGGGGGGCAGTGGATGAACACTGAAGCTTTCTTT.

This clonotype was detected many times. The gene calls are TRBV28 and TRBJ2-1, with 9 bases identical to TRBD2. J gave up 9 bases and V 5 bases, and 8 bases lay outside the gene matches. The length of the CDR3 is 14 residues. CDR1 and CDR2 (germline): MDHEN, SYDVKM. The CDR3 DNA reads TGTGCCAGCAGTCCCGGGACTAGCCTTTTTGAGCAGTTCTTC. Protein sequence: CASSPGTSLFEQFF.

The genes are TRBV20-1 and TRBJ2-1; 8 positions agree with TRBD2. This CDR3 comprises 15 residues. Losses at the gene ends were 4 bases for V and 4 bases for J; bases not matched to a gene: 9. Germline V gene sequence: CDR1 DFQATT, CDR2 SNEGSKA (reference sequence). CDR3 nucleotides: TGCAGTGCTACACGAAGACTAGCGACGTACAATGAGCAGTTCTTC. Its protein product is CSATRRLATYNEQFF.

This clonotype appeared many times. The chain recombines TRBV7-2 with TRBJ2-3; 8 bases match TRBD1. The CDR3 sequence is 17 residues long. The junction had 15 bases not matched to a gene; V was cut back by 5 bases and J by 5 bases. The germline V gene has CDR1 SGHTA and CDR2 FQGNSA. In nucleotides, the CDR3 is TGTGCCAGCAGCCGATACGTTGGACAGGGTACGAAAGATACGCAGTATTTT. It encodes CASSRYVGQGTKDTQYF.

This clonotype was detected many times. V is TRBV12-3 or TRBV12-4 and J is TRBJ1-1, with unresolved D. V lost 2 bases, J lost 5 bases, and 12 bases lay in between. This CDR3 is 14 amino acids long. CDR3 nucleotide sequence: TGTGCCAGCAGTTTAATGGGTACCGTTACTGAAGCTTTCTTT. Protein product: CASSLMGTVTEAFF.

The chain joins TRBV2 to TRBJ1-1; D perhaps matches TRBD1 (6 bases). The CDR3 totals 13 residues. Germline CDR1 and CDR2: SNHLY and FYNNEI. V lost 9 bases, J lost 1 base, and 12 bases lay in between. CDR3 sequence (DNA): TGTGCCAGGTACAGGGATTCGAACACTGAAGCTTTCTTT. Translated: CARYRDSNTEAFF.

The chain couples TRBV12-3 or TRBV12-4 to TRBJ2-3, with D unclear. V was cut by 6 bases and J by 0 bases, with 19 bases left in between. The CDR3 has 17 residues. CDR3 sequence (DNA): TGTGCCAGCAGCCAAGAGACCGGTTTTACTAGCACAGATACGCAGTATTTT. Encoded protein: CASSQETGFTSTDTQYF.

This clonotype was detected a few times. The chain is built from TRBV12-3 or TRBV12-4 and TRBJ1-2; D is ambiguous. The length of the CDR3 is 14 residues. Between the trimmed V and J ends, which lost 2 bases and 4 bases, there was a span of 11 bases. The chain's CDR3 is CASSLRGIGYGYTF. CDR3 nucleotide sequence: TGTGCCAGCAGTTTAAGAGGGATCGGCTATGGCTACACCTTC.

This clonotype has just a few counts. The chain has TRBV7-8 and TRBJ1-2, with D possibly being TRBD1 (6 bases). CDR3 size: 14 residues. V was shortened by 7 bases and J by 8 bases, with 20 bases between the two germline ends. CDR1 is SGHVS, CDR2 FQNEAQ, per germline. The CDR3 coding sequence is TGTGCCAGCACCCCGTTGTGGGGGGCGCGCGGCTACACCTTC. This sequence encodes CASTPLWGARGYTF.

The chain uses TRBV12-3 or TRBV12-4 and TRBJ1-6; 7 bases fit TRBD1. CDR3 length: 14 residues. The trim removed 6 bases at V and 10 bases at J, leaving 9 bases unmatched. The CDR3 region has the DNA TGTGCCAGCAGATCCGCAGGGGGTCGCTCACCCCTCCACTTT. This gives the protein CASRSAGGRSPLHF.

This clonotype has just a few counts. The CDR3 bases are TGTGCCAGCAGAGGACTAGCGGGGGGCACCCAGTACTTC. It is translated as CASRGLAGGTQYF. V is TRBV6-5 and J is TRBJ2-5, with 14 bases aligning to TRBD2. From germline, CDR1 is MNHEY and CDR2 SVGAGI. The CDR3 consists of 13 residues. V was clipped by 6 bases and J by 8 bases; unmatched bases: 2.

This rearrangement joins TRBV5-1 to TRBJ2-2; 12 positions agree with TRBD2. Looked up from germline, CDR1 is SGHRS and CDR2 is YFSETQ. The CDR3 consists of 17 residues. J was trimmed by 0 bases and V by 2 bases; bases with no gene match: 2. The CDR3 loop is CASSFGTSGSNTGELFF. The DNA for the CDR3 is TGCGCCAGCAGCTTCGGGACTAGCGGGTCGAACACCGGGGAGCTGTTTTTT.

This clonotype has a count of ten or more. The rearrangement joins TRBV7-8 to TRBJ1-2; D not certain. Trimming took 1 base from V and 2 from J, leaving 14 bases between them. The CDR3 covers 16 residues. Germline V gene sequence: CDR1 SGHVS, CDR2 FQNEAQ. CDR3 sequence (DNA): TGTGCCAGCAGCTTAGGGCGACTTCCCCCGAACTATGGCTACACCTTC. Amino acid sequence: CASSLGRLPPNYGYTF.

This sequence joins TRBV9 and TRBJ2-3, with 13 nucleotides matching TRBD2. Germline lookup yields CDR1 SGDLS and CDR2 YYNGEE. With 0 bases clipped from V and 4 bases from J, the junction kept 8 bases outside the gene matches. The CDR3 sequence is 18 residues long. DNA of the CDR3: TGTGCCAGCAGCGTAGGGACTAGCGGGGGCTTGGCATCAGATACGCAGTATTTT. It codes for CASSVGTSGGLASDTQYF.

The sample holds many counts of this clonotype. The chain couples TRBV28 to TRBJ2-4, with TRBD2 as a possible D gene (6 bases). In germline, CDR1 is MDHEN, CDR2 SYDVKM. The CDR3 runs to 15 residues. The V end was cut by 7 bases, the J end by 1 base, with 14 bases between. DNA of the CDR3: TGTGCCAGCACGGCGGGGCGGTTGGCCAAAAACATTCAGTACTTC. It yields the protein CASTAGRLAKNIQYF.

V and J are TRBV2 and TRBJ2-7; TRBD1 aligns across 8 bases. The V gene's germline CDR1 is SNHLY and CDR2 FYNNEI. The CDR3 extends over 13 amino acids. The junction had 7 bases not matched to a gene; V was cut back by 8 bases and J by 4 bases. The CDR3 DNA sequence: TGTGCCAGCCCGGGTCAGGGGGCGTACGAGCAGTACTTC. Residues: CASPGQGAYEQYF.

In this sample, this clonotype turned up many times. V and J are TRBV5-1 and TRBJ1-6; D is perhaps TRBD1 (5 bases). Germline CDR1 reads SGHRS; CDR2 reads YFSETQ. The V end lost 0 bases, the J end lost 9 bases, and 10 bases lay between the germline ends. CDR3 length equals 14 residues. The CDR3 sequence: CASSLGGDGSPLHF. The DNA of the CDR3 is TGCGCCAGCAGCTTGGGGGGCGACGGTTCACCCCTCCACTTT. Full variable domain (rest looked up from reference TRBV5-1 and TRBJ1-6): KAGVTQTPRYLIKTRGQQVTLSCSPISGHRSVSWYQQTPGQGLQFLFEYFSETQRNKGNFPGRFSGRQFSNSRSEMNVSTLELGDSALYLCASSLGGDGSPLHFGNGTRLTVT.

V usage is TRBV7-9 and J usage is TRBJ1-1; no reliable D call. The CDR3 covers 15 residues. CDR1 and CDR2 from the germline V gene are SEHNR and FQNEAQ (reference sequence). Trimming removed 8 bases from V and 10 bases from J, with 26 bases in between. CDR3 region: CASRPEAAPLGRAFF. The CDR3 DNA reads TGTGCCAGCCGCCCCGAGGCAGCCCCTCTCGGGCGAGCTTTCTTT. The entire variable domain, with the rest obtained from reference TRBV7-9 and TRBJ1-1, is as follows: DTGVSQNPRHKITKRGQNVTFRCDPISEHNRLYWYRQTLGQGPEFLTYFQNEAQLEKSRLLSDRFSAERPKGSFSTLEIQRTEQGDSAMYLCASRPEAAPLGRAFFGQGTRLTVV.

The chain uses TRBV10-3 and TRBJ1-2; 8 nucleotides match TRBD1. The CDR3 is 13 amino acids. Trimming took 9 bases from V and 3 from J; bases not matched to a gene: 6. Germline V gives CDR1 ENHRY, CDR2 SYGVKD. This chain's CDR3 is CAIGQGTHYGYTF. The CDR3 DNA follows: TGTGCCATAGGACAGGGAACACACTATGGCTACACCTTC.

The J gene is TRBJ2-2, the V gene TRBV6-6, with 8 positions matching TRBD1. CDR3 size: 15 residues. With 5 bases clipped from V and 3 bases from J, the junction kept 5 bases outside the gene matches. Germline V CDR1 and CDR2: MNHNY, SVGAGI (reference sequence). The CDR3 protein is CASSRDRGDTGELFF. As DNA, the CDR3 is TGTGCCAGCAGTCGAGACAGGGGCGACACCGGGGAGCTGTTTTTT.

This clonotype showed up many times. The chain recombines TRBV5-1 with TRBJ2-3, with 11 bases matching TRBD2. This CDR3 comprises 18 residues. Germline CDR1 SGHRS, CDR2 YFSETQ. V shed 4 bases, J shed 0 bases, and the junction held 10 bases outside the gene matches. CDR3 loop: CASSPGRLAGTSTDTQYF. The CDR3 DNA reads TGCGCCAGCAGCCCCGGGCGACTAGCGGGGACCAGCACAGATACGCAGTATTTT.

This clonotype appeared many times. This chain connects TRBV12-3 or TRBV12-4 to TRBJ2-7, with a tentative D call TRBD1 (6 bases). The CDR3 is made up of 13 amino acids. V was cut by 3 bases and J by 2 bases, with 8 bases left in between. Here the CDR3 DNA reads TGTGCCAGCAGTTTCGGACAGCCCTACGAGCAGTACGTC. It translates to CASSFGQPYEQYV.

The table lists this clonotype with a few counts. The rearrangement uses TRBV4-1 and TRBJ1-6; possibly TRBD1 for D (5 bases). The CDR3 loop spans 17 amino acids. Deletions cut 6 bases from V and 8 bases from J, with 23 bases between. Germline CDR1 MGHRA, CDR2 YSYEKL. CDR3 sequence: CASRPGPRGGRDSPLHF. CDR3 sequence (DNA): TGCGCCAGCAGACCGGGTCCTAGGGGCGGGAGAGATTCACCCCTCCACTTT.

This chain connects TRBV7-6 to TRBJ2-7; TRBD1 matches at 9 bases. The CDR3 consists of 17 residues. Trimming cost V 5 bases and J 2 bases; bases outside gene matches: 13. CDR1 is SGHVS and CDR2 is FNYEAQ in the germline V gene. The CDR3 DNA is TGTGCCAGCAGCGGCACTTTCCGGACAGGGGAAACCTACGAGCAGTACTTC. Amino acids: CASSGTFRTGETYEQYF.